These 18 T cell receptor beta chains were all obtained from the same sample, sequenced in a study of identical twins. TCRdb independently ran MiXCR on the 5' RACE reads; one entry per CDR3 protein. The sample consists of under 900,000 distinct CDR3 sequences, 10% to 15% of them appearing once. This sample also belongs to another study, concerning yellow fever vaccine responses in identical twins.

Sequenced material: PBMCs. The receptors shown here come from a woman between 18 and 29 years old in good health.

This clonotype has more than one count but fewer than ten. J is TRBJ2-3 and V is TRBV2, with TRBD1 as a possible D gene (6 bases). V lost 4 bases and J lost 10, with 12 bases in between. Germline V lookup: CDR1 SNHLY, CDR2 FYNNEI. This CDR3 is 12 amino acids long. CDR3 nucleotide sequence: TGTGCCAGCAGTGCCCAGGGGAACCCGCAGTATTTT. Protein sequence: CASSAQGNPQYF.

This chain connects TRBV20-1 to TRBJ1-1, with D unresolved. The V gene's germline CDR1 is DFQATT and CDR2 SNEGSKA (reference sequence). The CDR3 totals 11 residues. Deletions cut 1 base from V and 10 bases from J, with 10 bases between. CDR3 region: CSARAGEGAFF. The DNA of the CDR3 is TGCAGTGCTAGAGCCGGGGAGGGAGCTTTCTTT.

V and J are TRBV20-1 and TRBJ2-6; 9 nucleotides align to TRBD1. Germline values: CDR1 DFQATT, CDR2 SNEGSKA (reference sequence). CDR3 length: 16 residues. V was pared by 3 bases and J by 0 bases, with 3 bases of the junction left unmatched. This CDR3 is CSARGQGLSGANVLTF. In DNA, the CDR3 is TGCAGTGCTAGGGGACAGGGTCTCTCTGGGGCCAACGTCCTGACTTTC.

This clonotype was counted many times. V usage is TRBV29-1 and J usage is TRBJ2-5; 9 positions match TRBD1. In germline, CDR1 is SQVTM, CDR2 ANQGSEA. The CDR3 is 13 amino acids. J gave up 4 bases and V 5 bases, and 5 bases lay outside the gene matches. The CDR3 loop reads CSVPTGGVETQYF. CDR3 sequence (DNA): TGCAGCGTTCCGACAGGGGGTGTAGAGACCCAGTACTTC. The full variable domain, rest sourced from reference TRBV29-1 and TRBJ2-5, is SAVISQKPSRDICQRGTSLTIQCQVDSQVTMMFWYRQQPGQSLTLIATANQGSEATYESGFVIDKFPISRPNLTFSTLTVSNMSPEDSSIYLCSVPTGGVETQYFGPGTRLLVL.

This clonotype was observed a handful of times. V gene TRBV7-2 combines with J gene TRBJ1-5; possibly TRBD1 for D (6 bases). Trimming took 4 bases from V and 11 from J, leaving 15 bases between them. The germline gives CDR1 SGHTA, CDR2 FQGNSA. CDR3 length: 13 residues. The CDR3 is CASSSAIDRTQHF. CDR3 in DNA: TGTGCCAGCAGCTCCGCCATTGACAGGACCCAGCATTTT.

The chain uses TRBV24-1 and TRBJ1-2, with 7 bases that match TRBD1. Losses at the gene ends were 2 bases for V and 8 bases for J; bases not matched to a gene: 1. Germline assignment: CDR1 KGHDR and CDR2 SFDVKD. This CDR3 is built from 12 residues. The CDR3 loop reads CATSDWTGGYTF. The CDR3 nucleotides are TGTGCCACCAGTGATTGGACAGGCGGCTACACCTTC.

This chain uses TRBV7-2 with TRBJ2-7, with D perhaps assigned TRBD1 or TRBD2 (6 bases each). Germline lookup yields CDR1 SGHTA and CDR2 FQGNSA. Trimming took off 4 bases at V and 3 bases at J, with 13 bases between the two ends. The CDR3 length is 14 residues. The CDR3 sequence: CASSWGAVSYEQYF. The CDR3 DNA reads as TGTGCCAGCAGCTGGGGGGCGGTCAGCTACGAGCAGTACTTC.

This clonotype showed up many times. The chain is built from TRBV9 and TRBJ2-7, with a tentative D call TRBD2 (5 bases). The CDR3 extends over 15 amino acids. Germline V gene lookup returns CDR1 SGDLS and CDR2 YYNGEE. V was clipped by 1 base and J by 1 base, with 12 bases between them. CDR3 bases: TGTGCCAGCAGCGTAAGTGGACTGAAATCCTACGAGCAGTACTTC. Its translation is CASSVSGLKSYEQYF.

This clonotype was seen more than once but under ten times. This chain connects TRBV7-2 to TRBJ2-6, with 7 bases lining up with TRBD1. CDR3 length equals 20 residues. Trimming cost V 6 bases and J 0 bases; bases outside gene matches: 17. The germline CDR1 and CDR2 sequences are SGHTA and FQGNSA. For the CDR3, the DNA is TGTGCCAGCAGTTTCGCCGTTAATGACAGGGATTTCTCTGGGGCCAACGTCCTGACTTTC. It codes for CASSFAVNDRDFSGANVLTF.

The chain couples TRBV5-1 to TRBJ1-1; no clear D gene. With 0 bases removed from V and 3 bases from J, the gap between germline ends came to 6 bases. The CDR3 is 13 residues long. In germline, CDR1 is SGHRS, CDR2 YFSETQ. CDR3 coding DNA: TGCGCCAGCAGCTTGGCGGACCACACTGAAGCTTTCTTT. Its protein is CASSLADHTEAFF.

This clonotype was observed at least ten times. The chain has TRBV11-2 and TRBJ2-1; 7 nucleotides match TRBD2. The V and J ends lost 6 bases and 0 bases, in that order; junction bases with no gene match: 8. This CDR3 is 16 amino acids long. In germline, CDR1 is SGHAT, CDR2 FQNNGV. The CDR3 nucleotides are TGTGCCAGCAGTAAGCTAGCGGATAGCTCCTACAATGAGCAGTTCTTC. It translates to CASSKLADSSYNEQFF.

This clonotype was observed a handful of times. This chain connects TRBV12-3 or TRBV12-4 to TRBJ1-1; 10 bases line up with TRBD1. The V segment lost 7 bases and the J segment 2 bases; nucleotides outside the gene matches: 7. The CDR3 spans 15 residues. This CDR3 is CASTQRDRGNTEAFF. The CDR3 DNA reads as TGTGCCAGCACCCAACGGGACAGGGGTAACACTGAAGCTTTCTTT.

The chain combines TRBV20-1 with TRBJ2-1; the D is unclear. V gave up 2 bases and J gave up 6 bases, with 11 bases separating them. The V gene's germline CDR1 is DFQATT and CDR2 SNEGSKA (reference sequence). CDR3 size: 13 residues. DNA of the CDR3: TGCAGTGCTAGATCAGCGCCCGTCAATGAGCAGTTCTTC. Translated: CSARSAPVNEQFF.

This rearrangement joins TRBV4-1 to TRBJ2-7; D is tentatively TRBD1 or TRBD2 (6 bases each). Germline V CDR1 and CDR2: MGHRA, YSYEKL. This CDR3 is built from 16 residues. Trimming pared 1 base from V and 3 bases from J, leaving 16 bases between. DNA for the CDR3: TGCGCCAGCAGCCAAGCTGGCGGGACACCGCTCTACGAGCAGTACGTC. Protein sequence: CASSQAGGTPLYEQYV.

This clonotype was detected a few times. This chain links TRBV6-2 or TRBV6-3 with TRBJ2-4; 10 positions match TRBD1. V lost 6 bases and J lost 8; bases outside the gene matches: 4. From germline, CDR1 is MNHEY and CDR2 SVGEGT. This CDR3 contains 13 residues. For the CDR3, the DNA is TGTGCCAGCAGAAGGACAGGGGGGGACATTCAGTACTTC. Translated, it gives CASRRTGGDIQYF.

The rearrangement joins TRBV11-2 to TRBJ2-5, with 11 nucleotides matching TRBD2. The trim removed 4 bases at V and 5 bases at J, leaving 6 bases unmatched. Germline assignment: CDR1 SGHAT and CDR2 FQNNGV. This CDR3 comprises 15 residues. CDR3 DNA sequence: TGTGCCAGCAGCTCGTTAGCGGGGGGGACGGAGACCCAGTACTTC. Translation: CASSSLAGGTETQYF. Variable domain in full (rest from reference TRBV11-2 and TRBJ2-5): EAGVAQSPRYKIIEKRQSVAFWCNPISGHATLYWYQQILGQGPKLLIQFQNNGVVDDSQLPKDRFSAERLKGVDSTLKIQPAKLEDSAVYLCASSSLAGGTETQYFGPGTRLLVL.

This clonotype has more than one count but fewer than ten. The chain joins TRBV2 to TRBJ2-1; D gene uncertain. V was cut by 3 bases and J by 4 bases, with 13 bases left in between. The CDR3 is 15 amino acids. CDR1 and CDR2 from the germline V gene are SNHLY and FYNNEI. CDR3 bases: TGTGCCAGCAGTGATACCGGATCGCCATACAATGAGCAGTTCTTC. Translated: CASSDTGSPYNEQFF. Using reference TRBV2 and TRBJ2-1 for the parts outside the CDR3, the full variable domain is EPEVTQTPSHQVTQMGQEVILRCVPISNHLYFYWYRQILGQKVEFLVSFYNNEISEKSEIFDDQFSVERPDGSNFTLKIRSTKLEDSAMYFCASSDTGSPYNEQFFGPGTRLTVL.

This clonotype was detected once. This rearrangement joins TRBV5-1 to TRBJ2-5, with TRBD2 identical over 8 bases. CDR1 SGHRS and CDR2 YFSETQ come from the germline V gene. The J segment lost 0 bases and the V segment lost 4 bases, leaving 5 bases of the junction unmatched. CDR3 size: 15 residues. CDR3 nucleotide sequence: TGCGCCAGCAGCGTTAGCGGGGCCTACCAAGAGACCCAGTACTTC. Translated, it gives CASSVSGAYQETQYF. Full variable domain (remainder filled in from reference TRBV5-1 and TRBJ2-5): KAGVTQTPRYLIKTRGQQVTLSCSPISGHRSVSWYQQTPGQGLQFLFEYFSETQRNKGNFPGRFSGRQFSNSRSEMNVSTLELGDSALYLCASSVSGAYQETQYFGPGTRLLVL.